This TCR beta chain was recovered during a study of blood T cell repertoires in COVID-19. Authors' data handling: Nucleated cell number was recorded as an estimate derived from reference gene primer amplification. The table came from immunoSEQ multiplex PCR; TCRdb's copy has only in-frame clones and leaves some out. Clone size and the V and J calls come from that table; the DNA yielded D and trimming. Of about 180,000 clones in the sample, roughly 84% were seen once. This CDR3 comprises 16 residues. Trimming left V 6 bases short and J 6 bases short, with 18 bases between. Germline V gene sequence: CDR1 SEHNR, CDR2 FQNEAQ (reference sequence).

This sequence originates from a woman older than 75 with acute or convalescent COVID-19. The chain carries TRBV7-9 and TRBJ1-6, with TRBD1 as a possible D gene (5 bases). The sample taken for sequencing was peripheral blood. The CDR3 reads CASRTDGGTGNSPLHF. In DNA form, the CDR3 reads TGTGCCAGCAGAACCGACGGGGGTACGGGTAATTCACCCCTCCACTTT.